This TCR beta chain originates from a study of T-cell reconstitution after alpha-beta-depleted transplantation in children. This clonotype was seen ten or more times. Trimming removed 4 bases from V and 5 bases from J; junction bases left unmatched: 7. The CDR3 contains 14 residues. Germline V gene lookup returns CDR1 SEHNR and CDR2 FQNEAQ (reference sequence). Preparation of the TCRbeta library involved a method that used unique molecular identifiers. TCRdb passed the PCR reads through MiXCR, listing each CDR3 protein once. The data hold under 70,000 distinct CDR3 sequences, with about a tenth observed a single time.

This clonotype was sampled from a boy aged 5-17 years with acute myeloid leukemia, due to receive a stem cell transplant. This rearrangement joins TRBV7-9 to TRBJ1-1, with 7 positions matching TRBD1. This specimen was PBMCs, taken before TCRalphabeta/CD19-depleted stem cell transplant. The CDR3 loop reads CASSSRGFGTEAFF. The CDR3 DNA reads TGTGCCAGCAGCTCCAGGGGGTTCGGGACTGAAGCTTTCTTT.